Each of the 7 T cell receptor beta chains below was sequenced from the same sample in a study of blood T cell repertoires in COVID-19. The table came from immunoSEQ multiplex PCR; TCRdb's copy has only in-frame clones and leaves some out. The table shows about 120,000 clones, with approximately 90% occurring only once. The specimen was peripheral blood. These receptor sequences come from a man between 65 and 79 years old with active or convalescent COVID-19.

This clone has only one observation. The rearrangement uses TRBV2 and TRBJ2-1; 11 positions match TRBD1. The V gene's germline CDR1 is SNHLY and CDR2 FYNNEI. CDR3 length: 15 amino acids. J gave up 6 bases and V 6 bases, and 7 bases lay outside the gene matches. The CDR3 region has the DNA TGTGCCAGCAGGACGGACAGGGGGCGCTTCAATGAGCAGTTCTTC. Protein: CASRTDRGRFNEQFF.

The chain employs TRBV18 and TRBJ1-3, with a tentative D call TRBD1 (5 bases). This CDR3 spans 15 amino acids. Germline V gene lookup returns CDR1 KGHSH and CDR2 LQKENI. The V end lost 3 bases, the J end lost 7 bases, and 16 bases lay between the germline ends. CDR3 sequence (DNA): TGTGCCAGCTCACCTCAGCGGGGGGGACGCAACACCATATATTTT. Translated, it gives CASSPQRGGRNTIYF.

This clone was picked up one time. This chain links TRBV18 with TRBJ1-5; no reliable D call. CDR3 length: 16 amino acids. Germline V CDR1 and CDR2: KGHSH, LQKENI. The ends were cut back, 2 bases at V and 2 bases at J, with 13 bases in the middle. The CDR3 protein is CASSPRRQDGNQPQHF. In DNA, the CDR3 is TGTGCCAGCTCACCAAGGCGTCAGGATGGCAATCAGCCCCAGCATTTT. The whole variable domain, remainder taken from reference TRBV18 and TRBJ1-5, is NAGVMQNPRHLVRRRGQEARLRCSPMKGHSHVYWYRQLPEEGLKFMVYLQKENIIDESGMPKERFSAEFPKEGPSILRIQQVVRGDSAAYFCASSPRRQDGNQPQHFGDGTRLSIL.

The chain recombines TRBV19 with TRBJ2-5, with D maybe TRBD1 (5 bases). V gave up 3 bases and J gave up 3 bases, with 8 bases separating them. CDR3 length: 13 amino acids. CDR1 and CDR2 (germline): LNHDA, SQIVND (reference sequence). The CDR3 sequence: CASSIGREETQYF. In DNA form, the CDR3 reads TGTGCCAGTAGTATCGGCAGGGAAGAGACCCAGTACTTC.

This clone was detected only a few times. The J gene is TRBJ1-1, the V gene TRBV12-3 or TRBV12-4; 7 bases fit TRBD1. Trimming took 10 bases from V and 5 from J; bases not matched to a gene: 4. This CDR3 is 11 amino acids long. Here the CDR3 DNA reads TGTGCCATCCACAGGGGTACTGAAGCTTTCTTT. It codes for CAIHRGTEAFF.

As regards this clone: The same CDR3 is also encoded by other DNA sequences in this sample. This chain links TRBV19 with TRBJ2-1; TRBD2 matches at 8 bases. Germline V gives CDR1 LNHDA, CDR2 SQIVND (reference sequence). Germline trimming cut 3 bases from V and 3 bases from J; bases unmatched to any gene: 4. The CDR3 loop spans 15 amino acids. The CDR3 is CASSIGSGSYNEQFF. CDR3 sequence (DNA): TGTGCCAGTAGTATCGGGAGCGGGAGCTACAATGAGCAGTTCTTC.

The rearrangement links TRBV7-8 to TRBJ1-5; no reliable D call. V was trimmed by 5 bases and J by 4 bases, leaving 15 bases between them. Germline values: CDR1 SGHVS, CDR2 FQNEAQ. The CDR3 is 15 amino acids. The CDR3 DNA reads as TGTGCCAGCAGCGGCCGGCGAGCGCCGAATCAGCCCCAGCATTTT. Its translation is CASSGRRAPNQPQHF.